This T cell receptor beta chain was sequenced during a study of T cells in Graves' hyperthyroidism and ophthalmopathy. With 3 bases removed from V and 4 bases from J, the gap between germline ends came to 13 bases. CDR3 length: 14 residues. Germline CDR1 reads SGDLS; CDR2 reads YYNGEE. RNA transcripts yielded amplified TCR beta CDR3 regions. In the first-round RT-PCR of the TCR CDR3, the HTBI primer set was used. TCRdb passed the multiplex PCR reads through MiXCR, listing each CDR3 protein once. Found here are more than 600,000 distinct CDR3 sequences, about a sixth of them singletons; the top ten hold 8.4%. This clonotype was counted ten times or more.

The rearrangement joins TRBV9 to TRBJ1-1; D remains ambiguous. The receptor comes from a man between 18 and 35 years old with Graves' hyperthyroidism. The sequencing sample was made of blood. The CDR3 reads CASSGRAQGTEAFF. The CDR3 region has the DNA TGTGCCAGCAGCGGGAGGGCCCAAGGCACTGAAGCTTTCTTT.